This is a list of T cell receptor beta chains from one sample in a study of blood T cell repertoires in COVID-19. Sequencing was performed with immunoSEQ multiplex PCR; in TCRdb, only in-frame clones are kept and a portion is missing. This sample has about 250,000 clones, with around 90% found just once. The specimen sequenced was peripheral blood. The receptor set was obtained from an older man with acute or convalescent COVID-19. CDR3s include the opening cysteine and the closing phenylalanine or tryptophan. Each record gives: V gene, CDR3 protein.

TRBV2,CASSGFRGVNEQYF
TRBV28,CASSFGGLSNTEAFF
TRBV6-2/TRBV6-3,CASSLFQGAYEQYF
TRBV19,CASSETTDTQYF
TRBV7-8,CASSLLGTVLYEQYF
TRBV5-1,CASSLDSGDGQPQHF
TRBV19,CASSKTYSNQPQHF
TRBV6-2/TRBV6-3,CASSYQDSRNIQYF
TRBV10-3,CANAGGPDTQYF
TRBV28,CATGGSGTYEQYF
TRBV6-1,CASSEERTSPLFF
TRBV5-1,CASSLASGTGRNEQYF
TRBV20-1,CSASLRLAGLYNEQFF
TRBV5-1,CASSLFQGPNYGYTF
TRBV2,CASRHSRDRNTEAFF
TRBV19,CASSFRGQNTGELFF
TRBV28,CASSPLTGSLSGNQPQHF
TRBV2,CASTPVTANSPLHF
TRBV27,CASREPGGAEGYTF
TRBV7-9,CASSPRLAGVNEQFF
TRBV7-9,CASSLRTINTGELFF
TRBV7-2,CASSLRLGETNTIYF
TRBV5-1,CASSSRTGGNNSPLHF
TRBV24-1,CATSDSPGVPLRVTGELFF
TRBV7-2,CASSLDRGSAFF
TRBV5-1,CASSFSGGAETQYF
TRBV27,CASSLSGPDFEQYF
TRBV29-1,CSVEYQGNTEAFF
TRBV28,CASKTGNLGAFF
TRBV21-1,CASSKEGSGARYDNEQFF
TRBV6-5,CASSSGQGASYNEQFF
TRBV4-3,CASSPGQGPDTQYF
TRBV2,CASSLRYRDGWYGYTF
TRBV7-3,CASSPRLAGRNEQFF
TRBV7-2,CASSLSYGDYEQYF
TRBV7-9,CASHRDSNTGELFF
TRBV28,CASSLRLSNQPQHF
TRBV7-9,CASSPRTGTNYGYTF
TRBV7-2,CASSLDRGNTDTQYF
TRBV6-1,CASSEPGPYEQYF
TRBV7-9,CASSYIQGGYGYTF
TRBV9,CASSQTGSNSPLHF
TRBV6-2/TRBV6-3,CASSLTGGGEKLFF
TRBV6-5,CASSYSGTSGLGEQFF
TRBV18,CASTRTGEDEQYF
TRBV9,CASSPSTGPNTEAFF
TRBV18,CASSPPFRGRENEQFF
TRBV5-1,CASSLVPGTGFNQPQHF
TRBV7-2,CASSPQQGGYGYTF
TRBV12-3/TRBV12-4,CASIRTVTHGYTF
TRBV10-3,CAISEFRDEQFF
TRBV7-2,CASSLISGLGTDTQYF
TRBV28,CVSGQGSYYGYTF
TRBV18,CASSPGLLAENTGELFF
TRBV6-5,CASSYRQGASYEQYF
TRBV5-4,CASSFGGARASTDTQYF
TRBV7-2,CASKSTANEKLFF
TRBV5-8,CASSLGTSGSGELFF
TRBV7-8,CASRLSGTGGYEQYF